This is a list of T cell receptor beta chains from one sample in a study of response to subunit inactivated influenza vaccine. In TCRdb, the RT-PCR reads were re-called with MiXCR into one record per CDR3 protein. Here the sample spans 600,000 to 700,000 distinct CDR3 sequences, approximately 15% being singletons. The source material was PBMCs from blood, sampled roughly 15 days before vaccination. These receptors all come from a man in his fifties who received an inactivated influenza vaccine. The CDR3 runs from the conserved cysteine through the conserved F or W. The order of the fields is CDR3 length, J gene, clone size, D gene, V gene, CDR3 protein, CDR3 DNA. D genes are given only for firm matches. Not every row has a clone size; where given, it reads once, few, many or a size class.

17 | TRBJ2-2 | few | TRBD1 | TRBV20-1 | CSARDYLGTGDTGELFF | TGCAGTGCTAGAGATTACCTGGGGACAGGGGACACCGGGGAGCTGTTTTTT
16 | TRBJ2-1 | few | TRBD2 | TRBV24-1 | CATSGPTSGGASEQFF | TGTGCCACCAGTGGCCCCACTAGCGGGGGGGCCAGTGAGCAGTTCTTC
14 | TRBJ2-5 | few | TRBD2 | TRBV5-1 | CASFSGRDGETQYF | TGCGCCAGCTTCTCGGGGAGGGATGGAGAGACCCAGTACTTC
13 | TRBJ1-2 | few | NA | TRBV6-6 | CASSPATPYGYTF | TGTGCCAGCAGTCCCGCGACACCATATGGCTACACCTTC
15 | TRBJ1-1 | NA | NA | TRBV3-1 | CASSQDARVGSEAFF | TGTGCCAGCAGCCAAGATGCCCGGGTCGGCTCTGAAGCTTTCTTT
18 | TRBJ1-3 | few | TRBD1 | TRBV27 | CASSRWTGGQTAGNTIYF | TGTGCCAGCAGTCGGTGGACAGGGGGCCAAACGGCTGGAAACACCATATATTTT
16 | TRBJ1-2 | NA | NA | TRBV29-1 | CSVEGRNRRALGGYTF | TGCAGCGTTGAAGGTCGTAATAGGAGGGCCTTGGGCGGCTACACCTTC
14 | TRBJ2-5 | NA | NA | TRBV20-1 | CSARPGARGETQYF | TGCAGTGCGAGGCCGGGAGCAAGGGGAGAGACCCAGTACTTC
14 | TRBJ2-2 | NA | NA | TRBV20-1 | CSARKLGVPGELFF | TGCAGTGCTCGAAAACTAGGCGTGCCCGGGGAGCTGTTTTTT
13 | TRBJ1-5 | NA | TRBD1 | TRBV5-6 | CASSLGTGEPQHF | TGTGCCAGCAGCTTGGGGACAGGGGAGCCCCAGCATTTT